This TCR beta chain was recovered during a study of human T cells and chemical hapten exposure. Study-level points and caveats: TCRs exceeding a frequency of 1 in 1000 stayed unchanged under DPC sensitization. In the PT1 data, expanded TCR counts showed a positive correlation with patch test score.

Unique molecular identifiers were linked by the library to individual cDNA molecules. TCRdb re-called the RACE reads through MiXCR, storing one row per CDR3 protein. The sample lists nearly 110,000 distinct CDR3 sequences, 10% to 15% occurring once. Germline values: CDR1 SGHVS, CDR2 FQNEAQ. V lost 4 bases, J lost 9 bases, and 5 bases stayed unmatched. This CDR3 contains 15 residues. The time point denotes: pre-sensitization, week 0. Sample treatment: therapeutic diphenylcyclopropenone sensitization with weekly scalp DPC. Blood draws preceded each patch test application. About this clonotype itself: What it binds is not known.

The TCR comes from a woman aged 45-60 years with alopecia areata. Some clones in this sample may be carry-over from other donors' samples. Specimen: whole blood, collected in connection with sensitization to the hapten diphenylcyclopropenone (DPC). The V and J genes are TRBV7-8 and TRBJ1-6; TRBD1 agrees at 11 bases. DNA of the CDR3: TGTGCCAGCAGCTCAAGGACAGGGGGCACTTCACCCCTCCACTTT. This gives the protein CASSSRTGGTSPLHF.